This T cell receptor beta chain emerged from a study of CD8 T cells in Susac syndrome. Control patients had untreated stable or active relapsing-remitting multiple sclerosis by revised McDonald criteria. Negative isolation was applied to CD8+ and CD4+ T cells, and FACS enrichment was applied to TEMRA cells. Trimming cost V 3 bases and J 7 bases; bases outside gene matches: 5. CDR3 length: 13 residues. Looked up from germline, CDR1 is SGHRS and CDR2 is YFSETQ. The RNA input was roughly 0.45 to 1 ug, and it was reverse transcribed with random hexamers. One entry per CDR3 protein, called by TCRdb with MiXCR from the immunoSEQ multiplex PCR reads. The repertoire has about 210,000 distinct CDR3 sequences, about 96% of them found once; the top ten carry roughly 0.1%.

The sequence came from a human donor with multiple sclerosis. The rearrangement joins TRBV5-1 to TRBJ2-3, with 7 bases lining up with TRBD1. The sequencing sample was made of CD4+ T cells from PBMCs. This CDR3 is CASSSPGQNTQYF. The CDR3 bases are TGCGCCAGCAGCTCCCCGGGACAGAATACGCAGTATTTT.